The 27 T cell receptor beta chains in this list originate from one sample, sequenced in a study of shared clonotypes between healthy human individuals (TCRdb year 2020). The library relied on the immunoSEQ multiplex PCR assay. TCRdb provides this immuneACCESS table in a form limited to in-frame rearrangements. Some clones are lacking; in checked studies, under half of them reflect an unresolved V gene, and why the rest are absent is not known. In all, the sample holds some 1.5 million clones, and 98% of those were seen once. The top ten clonotypes cover about 0.45% of the sample. The sequenced sample was naive CD4+ T cells sorted from blood. This sample's cell subset or site label indicates: CD45RA+ positively selected. All receptors come from a man in his thirties or forties in good health.

The rearrangement joins TRBV5-1 to TRBJ2-7, with 7 bases lining up with TRBD1. V was clipped by 1 base and J by 0 bases; unmatched bases: 4. From germline, CDR1 is SGHRS and CDR2 YFSETQ. The CDR3 extends over 15 amino acids. CDR3 bases: TGCGCCAGCAGCTTGTCGTGGGACAGCTCCTACGAGCAGTACTTC. Its translation is CASSLSWDSSYEQYF.

The chain is built from TRBV5-1 and TRBJ2-2, with TRBD2 matching over 7 bases. The J segment lost 1 base and the V segment lost 2 bases, leaving 11 bases of the junction unmatched. Germline V lookup: CDR1 SGHRS, CDR2 YFSETQ. This CDR3 region has 18 residues. The CDR3: CASSFPSGAGVNTGELFF. The CDR3 DNA sequence: TGCGCCAGCAGCTTCCCCTCCGGGGCGGGAGTGAACACCGGGGAGCTGTTTTTT.

The rearrangement uses TRBV11-3 and TRBJ2-3; the D gene could be TRBD1 or TRBD2 (5 bases each). Germline assignment: CDR1 SGHNT and CDR2 YENEEA. V was pared by 5 bases and J by 6 bases, with 15 bases between. The length of the CDR3 is 14 residues. CDR3 DNA sequence: TGTGCCAGCAGCCCCAATTTGGGGGAGGATACGCAGTATTTT. Amino acid sequence: CASSPNLGEDTQYF.

This clone has a handful of counts. The rearrangement links TRBV5-1 to TRBJ2-7; perhaps TRBD1 as D (6 bases). This CDR3 has 13 amino acids. Trimming cost V 1 base and J 2 bases, with 7 bases left between them. Germline CDR1 is SGHRS and CDR2 is YFSETQ. CDR3 sequence (DNA): TGCGCCAGCAGCTTGAACAGGGCCTACGAGCAGTACTTC. Translation: CASSLNRAYEQYF.

Regarding this clone: The same CDR3 arises from other DNA sequences in this sample as well. The chain is built from TRBV6-6 and TRBJ1-3; D is undetermined. Trimming took off 5 bases at V and 0 bases at J, with 8 bases between the two ends. The germline V gene encodes CDR1 MNHNY and CDR2 SVGAGI (reference sequence). The CDR3 is made up of 14 amino acids. CDR3 sequence reads: CASSPGGSGNTIYF. The CDR3 DNA is TGTGCCAGCAGTCCGGGTGGCTCTGGAAACACCATATATTTT.

V usage is TRBV5-4 and J usage is TRBJ2-7; 7 bases line up with TRBD2. Germline loops: CDR1 SGHNT, CDR2 YYREEE (reference sequence). The CDR3 has 13 amino acids. The V segment lost 4 bases and the J segment 6 bases; nucleotides outside the gene matches: 7. CDR3 nucleotides: TGTGCCAGCAGCCCCGGACTAGTAATCGAGCAGTACTTC. Protein: CASSPGLVIEQYF.

Note on this clone: This sample also contains other DNA sequences that code for the same CDR3. CDR3 DNA: TGCGCCAGCAGCTTGGACGGTAGCGGGTACGAGCAGTACTTC. Its translation is CASSLDGSGYEQYF. V and J are TRBV5-1 and TRBJ2-7; 7 nucleotides align to TRBD2. CDR1 and CDR2 (germline): SGHRS, YFSETQ. V lost 0 bases, J lost 4 bases, and 4 bases stayed unmatched. The CDR3 has 14 amino acids.

A single count supports this clone. The chain's CDR3 is CASSLEGIRDSIRNQPQHF. The CDR3 DNA reads as TGTGCCAGCAGCTTGGAGGGCATCCGGGACAGTATCCGCAATCAGCCCCAGCATTTT. This chain uses TRBV5-5 with TRBJ1-5; TRBD1 agrees at 7 bases. V lost 0 bases, J lost 2 bases, and 14 bases stayed unmatched. The germline CDR1 and CDR2 sequences are SGHKS and YYEKEE (reference sequence). This CDR3 is built from 19 residues.

This rearrangement joins TRBV7-8 to TRBJ1-1, with TRBD1 matching over 7 bases. With 5 bases clipped from V and 9 bases from J, the junction kept 15 bases outside the gene matches. Germline CDR1 SGHVS, CDR2 FQNEAQ. This CDR3 is built from 15 residues. The CDR3 nucleotides are TGTGCCAGCAGCCCCCGGGGGGGACAGACACCGAAAGCTTTCTTT. It encodes CASSPRGGQTPKAFF.

A word on this clone: This specimen includes other DNA sequences encoding the same CDR3. The rearrangement links TRBV7-2 to TRBJ2-5; D not resolved. Germline V gene lookup returns CDR1 SGHTA and CDR2 FQGNSA. There are 11 residues in the CDR3. The V end was cut by 5 bases, the J end by 5 bases, with 6 bases between. CDR3 nucleotide sequence: TGTGCCAGCAGCCGTGGCGAGACCCAGTACTTC. Protein: CASSRGETQYF.

This chain uses TRBV6-6 with TRBJ2-7; perhaps TRBD2 as D (5 bases). CDR3 size: 13 residues. Trimming removed 2 bases at V and 6 bases at J, with 11 bases between. Germline CDR1 MNHNY, CDR2 SVGAGI (reference sequence). This chain's CDR3 is CASSYPREGEQYF. The CDR3 region has the DNA TGTGCCAGCAGTTACCCCCGGGAAGGCGAGCAGTACTTC.

The gene calls are TRBV28 and TRBJ2-7; 13 bases fit TRBD2. This CDR3 comprises 18 residues. Germline V lookup: CDR1 MDHEN, CDR2 SYDVKM. Unmatched junction bases numbered 13, after V lost 5 bases and J lost 3 bases. The DNA for the CDR3 is TGTGCCAGCAGTCCTCGGACTAGCGGGAGCTCCCGCCGCTACGAGCAGTACTTC. Protein: CASSPRTSGSSRRYEQYF.

The chain has TRBV11-2 and TRBJ2-5, with 8 bases identical to TRBD1. The V gene's germline CDR1 is SGHAT and CDR2 FQNNGV. This CDR3 is built from 14 residues. V gave up 5 bases and J gave up 3 bases; unmatched junction bases: 5. The CDR3 spells CASSGRTGKETQYF. CDR3 DNA: TGTGCCAGCAGCGGACGGACAGGGAAAGAGACCCAGTACTTC.

The chain uses TRBV7-9 and TRBJ2-5, with TRBD2 identical over 9 bases. Losses at the gene ends were 1 base for V and 5 bases for J; bases not matched to a gene: 8. The germline V gene has CDR1 SEHNR and CDR2 FQNEAQ (reference sequence). CDR3 size: 16 residues. CDR3 sequence: CASSLGGLAWLETQYF. CDR3 coding DNA: TGTGCCAGCAGCTTAGGGGGACTAGCCTGGCTGGAGACCCAGTACTTC.

The chain carries TRBV10-3 and TRBJ2-5; D perhaps matches TRBD2 (5 bases). The CDR3 has 13 residues. With 4 bases removed from V and 1 base from J, the gap between germline ends came to 7 bases. The V gene's germline CDR1 is ENHRY and CDR2 SYGVKD. The CDR3 here is CAISGTFQETQYF. The CDR3 region has the DNA TGTGCCATCAGTGGGACTTTCCAAGAGACCCAGTACTTC.

The gene calls are TRBV7-2 and TRBJ2-1; D perhaps matches TRBD2 (6 bases). The CDR3 is made up of 16 amino acids. Deletions cut 2 bases from V and 7 bases from J, with 18 bases between. Germline V CDR1 and CDR2: SGHTA, FQGNSA. The CDR3 spells CASSLLSPTGVNEQFF. CDR3 in DNA: TGTGCCAGCAGCTTACTATCACCCACGGGGGTTAATGAGCAGTTCTTC.

The chain is built from TRBV2 and TRBJ2-7; TRBD2 might be the D (6 bases). CDR1 is SNHLY and CDR2 is FYNNEI in the germline V gene. This CDR3 has 14 amino acids. V was shortened by 7 bases and J by 4 bases, with 17 bases between the two germline ends. CDR3 region: CASKRRELTYEQYF. Written as DNA, the CDR3 is TGTGCCAGCAAAAGGAGGGAGCTTACATACGAGCAGTACTTC.

The CDR3 coding sequence is TGTGCCAGCAGCTTCGCTAGCGGGAGATACGAGCAGTACTTC. It specifies CASSFASGRYEQYF. The gene calls are TRBV11-2 and TRBJ2-7; 10 nucleotides match TRBD2. The ends lost 3 bases at V and 4 bases at J; junction bases unmatched: 3. CDR1 and CDR2 (germline): SGHAT, FQNNGV. The CDR3 has 14 amino acids.

The rearrangement joins TRBV28 to TRBJ1-2; a possible D gene is TRBD1 (6 bases). The CDR3 is 14 residues long. In germline, CDR1 is MDHEN, CDR2 SYDVKM. The V end lost 2 bases, the J end lost 8 bases, and 15 bases lay between the germline ends. CDR3 protein: CASSLPSGQRGYTF. CDR3 coding DNA: TGTGCCAGCAGTTTACCCTCGGGACAAAGGGGCTACACCTTC.

The chain uses TRBV5-1 and TRBJ2-5; D may correspond to TRBD1 or TRBD2 (5 bases each). Trimming took off 4 bases at V and 1 base at J, with 11 bases between the two ends. Germline CDR1 and CDR2: SGHRS and YFSETQ. This CDR3 comprises 14 residues. Here the CDR3 DNA reads TGCGCCAGCAGCGGACGAGGGGCCCAAGAGACCCAGTACTTC. It is translated as CASSGRGAQETQYF.

The V call is TRBV19, the J call TRBJ2-2; D is ambiguous. This CDR3 spans 15 amino acids. The germline gives CDR1 LNHDA, CDR2 SQIVND (reference sequence). The V end was cut by 4 bases, the J end by 6 bases, with 15 bases between. The CDR3 loop is CASSTGLLYPGELFF. The DNA of the CDR3 is TGTGCCAGTAGTACCGGGCTACTATACCCCGGGGAGCTGTTTTTT.

The chain employs TRBV2 and TRBJ1-1; a weak D match, TRBD1 (5 bases). Germline assignment: CDR1 SNHLY and CDR2 FYNNEI. The CDR3 length is 14 residues. Trimming shortened V by 0 bases and J by 11 bases, and 16 bases separated the two germline ends. CDR3: CASSEAQLGVWAFF. CDR3 nucleotide sequence: TGTGCCAGCAGTGAAGCGCAGCTAGGGGTTTGGGCTTTCTTT.

V is TRBV5-4 and J is TRBJ2-4, with 7 positions matching TRBD2. The CDR3 is made up of 15 amino acids. Germline V gene data show CDR1 as SGHNT and CDR2 as YYREEE (reference sequence). Trimming cost V 0 bases and J 2 bases; bases outside gene matches: 2. CDR3 region: CASSLAGRTKNIQYF. Written as DNA, the CDR3 is TGTGCCAGCAGCTTGGCCGGGAGGACCAAAAACATTCAGTACTTC.

This chain connects TRBV28 to TRBJ2-7; the match to TRBD2 covers 14 bases. Germline-derived CDR1 and CDR2 are MDHEN and SYDVKM. The CDR3 spans 16 residues. The junction had 13 bases not matched to a gene; V was cut back by 8 bases and J by 7 bases. CDR3 coding DNA: TGTGCCAGCTCATCAGCGACTAGCGGGAGGGCCTGGGAGCAGTACTTC. It translates to CASSSATSGRAWEQYF.

The rearrangement joins TRBV28 to TRBJ2-7; TRBD2 aligns across 7 bases. Germline values: CDR1 MDHEN, CDR2 SYDVKM. This CDR3 comprises 15 residues. The V gene end was trimmed by 3 bases and the J gene end by 3 bases; junction bases not matched to a gene: 8. This CDR3 is CASSFAGEEGYEQYF. The CDR3 DNA reads as TGTGCCAGCAGTTTTGCGGGGGAGGAAGGCTACGAGCAGTACTTC.

V usage is TRBV14 and J usage is TRBJ2-2, with 9 bases fitting TRBD1. Germline trimming cut 3 bases from V and 0 bases from J; bases unmatched to any gene: 2. CDR3 size: 16 residues. Germline loops: CDR1 SGHDN, CDR2 FVKESK. CDR3 residues: CASSQRTGANTGELFF. The CDR3 region has the DNA TGTGCCAGCAGCCAGCGGACAGGGGCGAACACCGGGGAGCTGTTTTTT. Full variable domain (missing parts from reference TRBV14 and TRBJ2-2): EAGVTQFPSHSVIEKGQTVTLRCDPISGHDNLYWYRRVMGKEIKFLLHFVKESKQDESGMPNNRFLAERTGGTYSTLKVQPAELEDSGVYFCASSQRTGANTGELFFGEGSRLTVL.

CDR3 loop: CASSDRGGRETQYF. The CDR3 coding sequence is TGTGCCAGCAGTGACAGGGGAGGCAGGGAGACCCAGTACTTC. The V gene is TRBV5-4, the J gene TRBJ2-5; 8 positions match TRBD1. V lost 5 bases, J lost 5 bases, and 8 bases stayed unmatched. The CDR3 has 14 amino acids. Germline V gene lookup returns CDR1 SGHNT and CDR2 YYREEE (reference sequence).